A single sample is the source of the 24 T cell receptor beta chains below, sequenced in a study of CD8 T cells in ankylosing spondylitis. TCRdb redid the calling of the 5' RACE reads with MiXCR, one entry per CDR3 protein. The table records 150,000 to 200,000 distinct CDR3 sequences, 10% to 15% of them present only once. The sample consisted of blood, either unsorted or a sorted T cell fraction (not recorded which). Receptors originate from a male donor with ankylosing spondylitis or in good health (not recorded which).

The V and J genes are TRBV7-9 and TRBJ2-1; perhaps TRBD2 as D (8 bases). This CDR3 region has 14 residues. Trimming pared 5 bases from V and 7 bases from J, leaving 15 bases between. CDR1 is SEHNR, CDR2 FQNEAQ, per germline (reference sequence). CDR3 region: CASSPGRGRNEQFF. The CDR3 DNA reads as TGTGCCAGCAGCCCCGGGAGGGGGCGGAATGAGCAGTTCTTC.

This clonotype was seen only a few times. The chain links TRBV7-8 to TRBJ2-2; D is undetermined. The length of the CDR3 is 12 residues. V shed 8 bases and J shed 1 base, with 5 bases lying between them. Germline V gene lookup returns CDR1 SGHVS and CDR2 FQNEAQ. The CDR3 spells CASVENTGELFF. The CDR3 DNA reads TGTGCCAGCGTCGAGAACACCGGGGAGCTGTTTTTT.

This sequence joins TRBV14 and TRBJ2-2; possible D gene TRBD1, 6 bases. The germline V gene encodes CDR1 SGHDN and CDR2 FVKESK. The CDR3 has 17 amino acids. V was cut by 2 bases and J by 5 bases, with 18 bases left in between. CDR3 sequence: CASSQKRGGRKTGELFF. CDR3 nucleotides: TGTGCCAGCAGCCAAAAGCGAGGGGGAAGGAAGACCGGGGAGCTGTTTTTT.

This clonotype was seen repeatedly, ten times or more. V gene TRBV5-1 combines with J gene TRBJ1-5; TRBD1 is a possible D gene (5 bases). Trimming left V 3 bases short and J 7 bases short, with 11 bases between. This CDR3 contains 13 residues. Per the germline V gene, CDR1 is SGHRS and CDR2 is YFSETQ. CDR3 loop: CASSWGKGQPQHF. The CDR3 DNA sequence: TGCGCCAGCAGCTGGGGGAAGGGGCAGCCCCAGCATTTT.

The genes are TRBV5-6 and TRBJ2-7, with a possible D match to TRBD2 (5 bases). Germline CDR1 and CDR2: SGHDT and YYEEEE. The V end was cut by 1 base, the J end by 3 bases, with 8 bases between. The CDR3 has 13 amino acids. The CDR3 loop reads CASSLYGLYEQYF. The CDR3 DNA reads as TGTGCCAGCAGCTTGTACGGACTCTACGAGCAGTACTTC.

Many counts were recorded for this clonotype. This chain links TRBV12-3 or TRBV12-4 with TRBJ1-1, with 7 bases lining up with TRBD1. The CDR3 consists of 17 residues. The ends lost 3 bases at V and 0 bases at J; junction bases unmatched: 10. This CDR3 reads CASSFLGTASMNTEAFF. The CDR3 DNA reads TGTGCCAGCAGTTTTCTCGGGACAGCATCCATGAACACTGAAGCTTTCTTT.

The chain employs TRBV4-1 and TRBJ2-1, with unresolved D. Germline-derived CDR1 and CDR2 are MGHRA and YSYEKL. The CDR3 is 15 residues long. Trimming took off 4 bases at V and 6 bases at J, with 16 bases between the two ends. CDR3 amino acids: CASSPWRTVSNEQFF. CDR3 DNA: TGCGCCAGCAGCCCCTGGCGGACCGTGTCCAATGAGCAGTTCTTC.

The chain has TRBV30 and TRBJ1-1; TRBD1 aligns across 7 bases. The length of the CDR3 is 14 residues. With V trimmed by 3 bases and J by 1 base, 5 bases remained unmatched. Germline lookup yields CDR1 GTSNPN and CDR2 SVGIG (reference sequence). CDR3 DNA sequence: TGTGCCTGGAGCACAGGGGCAGGGAACACTGAAGCTTTCTTT. It specifies CAWSTGAGNTEAFF.

This clonotype was seen more than once but under ten times. The rearrangement uses TRBV24-1 and TRBJ2-3, with TRBD2 matching 7 bases. V dropped 4 bases and J dropped 4; count of bases not matched to a gene: 4. The CDR3 has 14 residues. The germline V gene encodes CDR1 KGHDR and CDR2 SFDVKD. CDR3 residues: CATSDGGTADTQYF. The DNA for the CDR3 is TGTGCCACCAGTGACGGGGGGACCGCAGATACGCAGTATTTT.

This clonotype was picked up a small number of times. The CDR3 DNA is TGTGCCAGCAGCTTTTTGGGCAGCTACAATGAGCAGTTCTTC. This encodes CASSFLGSYNEQFF. The chain couples TRBV11-2 to TRBJ2-1; D gene unclear. Trimming removed 3 bases from V and 3 bases from J, with 9 bases in between. Germline assignment: CDR1 SGHAT and CDR2 FQNNGV. This CDR3 is 14 amino acids long.

This clonotype was detected a few times. The gene calls are TRBV4-3 and TRBJ2-1; 12 nucleotides match TRBD2. The germline CDR1 and CDR2 sequences are LGHNA and YSLEER. The length of the CDR3 is 15 residues. The trim removed 3 bases at V and 8 bases at J, leaving 5 bases unmatched. The chain's CDR3 is CASSHLTSGSYEQFF. The CDR3 DNA reads TGCGCCAGCAGCCACCTGACTAGCGGGAGCTATGAGCAGTTCTTC.

This clonotype showed up just a few times. V gene TRBV12-3 or TRBV12-4 combines with J gene TRBJ2-2; D is perhaps TRBD1 or TRBD2 (5 bases each). V shed 1 base and J shed 2 bases, with 11 bases lying between them. The CDR3 is 16 residues long. CDR3: CASSLGRRDNTGELFF. The DNA for the CDR3 is TGTGCCAGCAGTTTAGGGAGAAGGGACAACACCGGGGAGCTGTTTTTT.

This clonotype was counted only a few times. This sequence joins TRBV4-1 and TRBJ2-1; the match to TRBD2 covers 9 bases. This CDR3 region has 16 residues. Germline V gene data show CDR1 as MGHRA and CDR2 as YSYEKL. The J segment lost 7 bases and the V segment lost 0 bases, leaving 7 bases of the junction unmatched. DNA for the CDR3: TGCGCCAGCAGCCAAGAGGGTAGCGGGAGTCAAAATGAGCAGTTCTTC. This gives the protein CASSQEGSGSQNEQFF.

This clonotype occurred many times. V usage is TRBV29-1 and J usage is TRBJ2-1; 11 nucleotides line up with TRBD2. V gave up 6 bases and J gave up 2 bases; unmatched junction bases: 6. The CDR3 has 15 amino acids. Germline V gene lookup returns CDR1 SQVTM and CDR2 ANQGSEA. CDR3 nucleotide sequence: TGCAGCGTCCCGACTAGCGGGGACCCCTACAATGAGCAGTTCTTC. Amino acid sequence: CSVPTSGDPYNEQFF.

This rearrangement joins TRBV20-1 to TRBJ1-2, with 9 bases aligning to TRBD1. The CDR3 has 15 residues. Trimming took 0 bases from V and 8 from J; bases not matched to a gene: 10. Germline V lookup: CDR1 DFQATT, CDR2 SNEGSKA (reference sequence). CDR3 coding DNA: TGCAGTGCTAGAGACTTCGGGACAGGGAGTTGGGGCTACACCTTC. This codes for CSARDFGTGSWGYTF.

The chain couples TRBV12-3 or TRBV12-4 to TRBJ2-7; perhaps TRBD2 as D (5 bases). With 4 bases removed from V and 2 bases from J, the gap between germline ends came to 21 bases. The CDR3 spans 17 residues. The CDR3 DNA sequence: TGTGCCAGCAGTTCATTCCCCCGGGGATCTCCACCCTACGAGCAGTACTTC. The encoded protein is CASSSFPRGSPPYEQYF.

The V call is TRBV6-5, the J call TRBJ2-5; no firm D call. The CDR3 spans 13 residues. CDR1 MNHEY and CDR2 SVGAGI come from the germline V gene. V dropped 2 bases and J dropped 3 bases, with 7 bases sitting between them. In DNA, the CDR3 is TGTGCCAGCAGTTACGCCAGGAAAGAGACCCAGTACTTC. This codes for CASSYARKETQYF.

This clonotype was recorded a few times. The chain uses TRBV3-1 and TRBJ1-1; a possible D gene is TRBD1 (5 bases). The V gene lost 0 bases and the J gene lost 5 bases, with 16 bases spanning the gap. Per the germline V gene, CDR1 is LGHDT and CDR2 is YNNKEL (reference sequence). This CDR3 comprises 16 residues. The CDR3 protein is CASSQDRGTFDTEAFF. The CDR3 coding sequence is TGTGCCAGCAGCCAAGATCGAGGGACGTTTGATACTGAAGCTTTCTTT.

This clonotype was seen only a few times. The gene calls are TRBV7-9 and TRBJ1-1; maybe TRBD1 (5 bases). In germline, CDR1 is SEHNR, CDR2 FQNEAQ (reference sequence). CDR3 length: 12 amino acids. Trimming shortened V by 8 bases and J by 3 bases, and 10 bases separated the two germline ends. The CDR3 DNA follows: TGTGCCAGCGTTGCAGGGTACACTGAAGCTTTCTTT. This encodes CASVAGYTEAFF.

The sample holds many counts of this clonotype. The chain uses TRBV6-1 and TRBJ1-4, with D tentatively TRBD1 (6 bases). Germline V gene data show CDR1 as MNHNS and CDR2 as SASEGT. The V end was cut by 6 bases, the J end by 4 bases, with 24 bases between. This CDR3 is built from 18 residues. CDR3 sequence (DNA): TGTGCCAGCAGGACCGCGACGGGGACATCCTTACATAATGAAAAACTGTTTTTT. Amino acids: CASRTATGTSLHNEKLFF.

This clonotype was seen a few times. This chain links TRBV6-5 with TRBJ2-7; TRBD1 matches 9 bases. The CDR3 runs 13 residues. CDR1 MNHEY and CDR2 SVGAGI come from the germline V gene. V trimming: 4 bases; J trimming: 4 bases; junction bases outside the gene matches: 2. The CDR3 DNA sequence: TGTGCCAGCAGTTTCGACAGGGGGTACGAGCAGTACTTC. It specifies CASSFDRGYEQYF.

In this sample, this clonotype turned up many times. The J gene is TRBJ1-1, the V gene TRBV29-1; the D gene is possibly TRBD1 (5 bases). The CDR3 has 13 residues. Germline CDR1 SQVTM, CDR2 ANQGSEA. V was cut by 4 bases and J by 4 bases, with 13 bases left in between. The DNA of the CDR3 is TGCAGCGTTGGGGCAGGGCTCAGCACTGAAGCTTTCTTT. It translates to CSVGAGLSTEAFF.

This clonotype was detected ten times or more. The V gene is TRBV6-4, the J gene TRBJ2-1; TRBD1 is a possible D gene (5 bases). The CDR3 has 13 residues. The ends were cut back, 3 bases at V and 3 bases at J, with 6 bases in the middle. CDR1 is MRHNA, CDR2 SNTAGT, per germline. This CDR3 is CASSEGDYNEQFF. DNA of the CDR3: TGTGCCAGCAGTGAAGGGGACTACAATGAGCAGTTCTTC.

The chain combines TRBV14 with TRBJ1-1, with D perhaps matching TRBD1 (5 bases). The CDR3 totals 15 residues. Trimming removed 0 bases from V and 0 bases from J, with 8 bases in between. From germline, CDR1 is SGHDN and CDR2 FVKESK. The CDR3 reads CASSQERGLNTEAFF. CDR3 DNA sequence: TGTGCCAGCAGCCAAGAACGGGGCCTGAACACTGAAGCTTTCTTT.